This T cell receptor (beta chain) comes out of a study of T-cell reconstitution after alpha-beta-depleted transplantation in children. Germline V gene sequence: CDR1 DFQATT, CDR2 SNEGSKA (reference sequence). The V end was cut by 6 bases, the J end by 6 bases, with 19 bases between. The length of the CDR3 is 14 residues. Using unique molecular identifiers, the investigators prepared the TCRbeta library. A single record per CDR3 protein comes from TCRdb applying MiXCR to the PCR reads. The table has a few hundred thousand distinct CDR3 sequences, about 14% seen once. This clonotype showed up many times.

The V gene is TRBV20-1, the J gene TRBJ2-3; D is possibly TRBD1 (7 bases). Sequencing used PBMCs, obtained from the stem cell graft. The clonotype originates from a human donor who donated a stem cell graft to a child with Fanconi anemia. The CDR3: CSAVDRRSGDTQYF. Written as DNA, the CDR3 is TGCAGTGCCGTGGACAGGCGAAGCGGGGATACGCAGTATTTT.